One and the same sample provided the 16 T cell receptor beta chains below, sequenced in a study of T cell responses to AZD1222 COVID-19 vaccine. Profiling relied on immunoSEQ multiplex PCR, and the TCRdb table lists in-frame clones only, not all of them. The data hold more than 95,000 clones, with approximately 85% observed a single time. Sequencing used peripheral blood, obtained 28 days after the second AZD1222 dose. Receptors originate from an adult who received the AZD1222 COVID-19 vaccine.

The chain joins TRBV19 to TRBJ2-2; D is ambiguous. V was clipped by 6 bases and J by 4 bases, with 15 bases between them. Germline V lookup: CDR1 LNHDA, CDR2 SQIVND (reference sequence). This CDR3 has 15 amino acids. Here the CDR3 reads CASSTYAQTTGELFF. The CDR3 nucleotides are TGTGCCAGTAGCACCTACGCACAGACCACCGGGGAGCTGTTTTTT.

The rearrangement joins TRBV7-9 to TRBJ1-2, with no clear D. CDR1 and CDR2 from the germline V gene are SEHNR and FQNEAQ (reference sequence). The ends were cut back, 8 bases at V and 4 bases at J, with 20 bases in the middle. The CDR3 runs 15 residues. The CDR3 reads CASRAPPPASYGYTF. In DNA, the CDR3 is TGTGCCAGCCGCGCCCCACCCCCGGCGAGCTATGGCTACACCTTC.

The genes are TRBV6-1 and TRBJ2-2, with a tentative D call TRBD2 (6 bases). The length of the CDR3 is 15 residues. Germline CDR1 is MNHNS and CDR2 is SASEGT. V was shortened by 3 bases and J by 2 bases, with 10 bases between the two germline ends. The CDR3 here is CASSDPRDNTGELFF. The CDR3 DNA reads TGTGCCAGCAGTGATCCGCGGGATAACACCGGGGAGCTGTTTTTT.

There are a few counts of this clone. The chain combines TRBV19 with TRBJ1-1, with D possibly being TRBD1 (6 bases). The CDR3 extends over 15 amino acids. Trimming left V 3 bases short and J 8 bases short, with 19 bases between. Germline V CDR1 and CDR2: LNHDA, SQIVND (reference sequence). This CDR3 reads CASSIQTPGAEEAFF. The DNA for the CDR3 is TGTGCCAGTAGTATCCAGACCCCAGGGGCGGAGGAAGCTTTCTTT.

The chain has TRBV12-5 and TRBJ2-1; 8 bases fit TRBD1. Per germline, CDR1 LGHNT and CDR2 FRNRAP. Trimming took 6 bases from V and 7 from J; bases not matched to a gene: 8. The CDR3 has 14 amino acids. The CDR3 is CASGPGQVLNEQFF. In nucleotides, the CDR3 is TGTGCTAGTGGACCGGGACAGGTTTTAAATGAGCAGTTCTTC.

The chain employs TRBV10-1 and TRBJ2-5, with D perhaps TRBD1 (6 bases). The V and J ends lost 0 bases and 5 bases respectively, with 10 bases between them. The CDR3 consists of 14 residues. Germline assignment: CDR1 WNHNN and CDR2 SYGVQD (reference sequence). The CDR3 sequence is CASSESGQTETQYF. CDR3 in DNA: TGCGCCAGCAGTGAGTCCGGACAGACGGAGACCCAGTACTTC.

This clone was counted a single time. The V and J genes are TRBV7-9 and TRBJ2-7, with D perhaps matching TRBD1 (5 bases). The CDR3 extends over 12 amino acids. V lost 7 bases and J 4 bases, leaving 11 bases between the germline ends. In germline, CDR1 is SEHNR, CDR2 FQNEAQ (reference sequence). This CDR3 is CASTDDRYEQYF. The DNA for the CDR3 is TGTGCCAGCACCGATGACAGATACGAGCAGTACTTC. The full variable domain, rest sourced from reference TRBV7-9 and TRBJ2-7, is DTGVSQNPRHKITKRGQNVTFRCDPISEHNRLYWYRQTLGQGPEFLTYFQNEAQLEKSRLLSDRFSAERPKGSFSTLEIQRTEQGDSAMYLCASTDDRYEQYFGPGTRLTVT.

This chain connects TRBV30 to TRBJ1-6; a possible D gene is TRBD1 (6 bases). Germline loops: CDR1 GTSNPN, CDR2 SVGIG (reference sequence). The germline V and J ends were trimmed by 0 bases and 6 bases, with 12 bases remaining between them. The CDR3 extends over 15 amino acids. The CDR3 loop reads CAWSVRTVGNSPLHF. The CDR3 DNA is TGTGCCTGGAGTGTACGGACAGTGGGTAATTCACCCCTCCACTTT.

This clone came up a few times. The chain's CDR3 is CASSTDSNYGYTF. The CDR3 DNA follows: TGTGCCAGTAGTACTGACAGTAACTATGGCTACACCTTC. This chain links TRBV19 with TRBJ1-2; D possibly corresponds to TRBD1 (5 bases). The CDR3 extends over 13 amino acids. Germline values: CDR1 LNHDA, CDR2 SQIVND (reference sequence). V lost 4 bases, J lost 1 base, and 7 bases lay in between.

This rearrangement joins TRBV15 to TRBJ2-1, with 9 bases that match TRBD1. The CDR3 covers 12 residues. Germline CDR1 LNHNV, CDR2 YYDKDF (reference sequence). After removal of 3 bases from V and 15 bases from J, the junction contained 6 bases not matched to a gene. Here the CDR3 DNA reads TGTGCCACCAGCAGCCACCGGGACAGGGCGTTCTTC. Protein sequence: CATSSHRDRAFF.

The chain uses TRBV5-1 and TRBJ2-7; D gene uncertain. The CDR3 is 14 amino acids. CDR1 and CDR2 (germline): SGHRS, YFSETQ. Trimming took off 0 bases at V and 7 bases at J, with 14 bases between the two ends. The CDR3 coding sequence is TGCGCCAGCAGCTTGGCGCTCTCCCTGGGGGAGCAGTACTTC. It is translated as CASSLALSLGEQYF.

The genes are TRBV4-2 and TRBJ2-3, with 12 bases fitting TRBD2. V was pared by 3 bases and J by 4 bases, with 5 bases of the junction left unmatched. Germline CDR1 is LGHNA and CDR2 is YNFKEQ. The CDR3 is 16 residues long. CDR3 nucleotides: TGTGCCAGCAGCCACCCTAGCGGGGGGGCGTCAGATACGCAGTATTTT. Protein: CASSHPSGGASDTQYF.

This clone has only one observation. The chain has TRBV5-6 and TRBJ2-6; TRBD1 matches at 8 bases. The ends lost 5 bases at V and 4 bases at J; junction bases unmatched: 8. CDR1 and CDR2 from the germline V gene are SGHDT and YYEEEE. The CDR3 spans 16 residues. The CDR3 coding sequence is TGTGCCAGCAGTCAGCCAGGGGGCGCGGGGGCCAACGTCCTGACTTTC. Protein product: CASSQPGGAGANVLTF.

The J gene is TRBJ1-2, the V gene TRBV5-1; D unresolved. CDR1 is SGHRS, CDR2 YFSETQ, per germline. The CDR3 covers 14 residues. The V gene lost 2 bases and the J gene lost 0 bases, with 8 bases spanning the gap. The CDR3 nucleotides are TGCGCCAGCAGCTTTCAACCCGCTAACTATGGCTACACCTTC. This encodes CASSFQPANYGYTF.

The chain couples TRBV18 to TRBJ2-1; the match to TRBD2 covers 8 bases. The CDR3 loop spans 16 amino acids. V shed 3 bases and J 7 bases; nucleotides not matched to a gene: 11. CDR1 is KGHSH, CDR2 LQKENI, per germline. CDR3 in DNA: TGTGCCAGCTCACCCCCTTCTGCGGGGGGCCGAAATGAGCAGTTCTTC. This translates into CASSPPSAGGRNEQFF. Complete variable domain (other parts from reference TRBV18 and TRBJ2-1): NAGVMQNPRHLVRRRGQEARLRCSPMKGHSHVYWYRQLPEEGLKFMVYLQKENIIDESGMPKERFSAEFPKEGPSILRIQQVVRGDSAAYFCASSPPSAGGRNEQFFGPGTRLTVL.

The chain carries TRBV13 and TRBJ1-6; D uncertain. This CDR3 contains 15 residues. Germline-derived CDR1 and CDR2 are PRHDT and FYEKMQ (reference sequence). Trimming cost V 0 bases and J 6 bases, with 9 bases left between them. The DNA for the CDR3 is TGTGCCAGCAGCTTAGGCCTCCGTTTTAATTCACCCCTCCACTTT. As protein: CASSLGLRFNSPLHF.